The clone carrying this TCR beta chain has only a few counts. The sample belongs to a study of human T cells and chemical hapten exposure. As to time point: patch test 1, 2 weeks after DPC sensitization. Specified treatment: therapeutic diphenylcyclopropenone sensitization with weekly scalp DPC. TCRdb re-called the RACE reads through MiXCR, storing one row per CDR3 protein. The sample lists 150,000 to 200,000 distinct CDR3 sequences, about 15% occurring once. The CDR3 contains 15 residues. Trimming pared 2 bases from V and 3 bases from J, leaving 11 bases between. Germline V gene sequence: CDR1 MNHEY, CDR2 SVGEGT.

This TCR derives from a woman aged 30 to 39 with alopecia areata. Some clones in this sample may be carry-over from other donors' samples. The chain combines TRBV6-2 or TRBV6-3 with TRBJ1-5, with a weak D call TRBD1 (6 bases). Specimen: whole blood, collected in connection with sensitization to the hapten diphenylcyclopropenone (DPC). This chain's CDR3 is CASSYPTGNNQPQHF. In DNA, the CDR3 is TGTGCCAGCAGTTACCCCACAGGGAACAATCAGCCCCAGCATTTT.